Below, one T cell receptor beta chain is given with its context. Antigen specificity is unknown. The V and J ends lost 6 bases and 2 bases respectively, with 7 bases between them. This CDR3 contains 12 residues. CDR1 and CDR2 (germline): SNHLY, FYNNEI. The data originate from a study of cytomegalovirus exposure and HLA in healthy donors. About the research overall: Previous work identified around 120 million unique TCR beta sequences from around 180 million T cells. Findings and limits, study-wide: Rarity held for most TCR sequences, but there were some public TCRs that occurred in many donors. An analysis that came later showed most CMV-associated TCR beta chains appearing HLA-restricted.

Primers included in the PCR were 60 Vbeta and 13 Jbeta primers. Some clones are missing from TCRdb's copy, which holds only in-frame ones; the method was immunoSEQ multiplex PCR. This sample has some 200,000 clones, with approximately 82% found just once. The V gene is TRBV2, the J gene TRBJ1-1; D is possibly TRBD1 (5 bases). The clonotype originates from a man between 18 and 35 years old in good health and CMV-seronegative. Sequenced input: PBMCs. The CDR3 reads CASRQVNTEAFF. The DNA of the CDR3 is TGTGCCAGCAGACAGGTCAACACTGAAGCTTTCTTT.